The entry below describes one TCR beta chain. The sample originates from a study of blood T cell repertoires in COVID-19. The participants were between roughly 18 and 89 years old and came from 24 US areas. Participants had their cohort set by participant-reported clinical history. Sequencing used immunoSEQ multiplex PCR; TCRdb keeps in-frame clones, though not all of them. The sample holds 120,000 to 150,000 clones, roughly 80% seen once. Input material: PBMCs or T cells enriched from blood (not recorded which). The receptor was derived from a woman aged 40 to 50 who had recovered from COVID-19.

The DNA for the CDR3 is TGTGCCAGCAAAAATAGCGGGAGTAGCTCCTACAATGAGCAGTTCTTC. As protein: CASKNSGSSSYNEQFF. The chain has TRBV27 and TRBJ2-1; 9 nucleotides line up with TRBD2. V lost 7 bases, J lost 0 bases, and 7 bases stayed unmatched. CDR1 is MNHEY, CDR2 SMNVEV, per germline (reference sequence). This CDR3 has 16 residues.